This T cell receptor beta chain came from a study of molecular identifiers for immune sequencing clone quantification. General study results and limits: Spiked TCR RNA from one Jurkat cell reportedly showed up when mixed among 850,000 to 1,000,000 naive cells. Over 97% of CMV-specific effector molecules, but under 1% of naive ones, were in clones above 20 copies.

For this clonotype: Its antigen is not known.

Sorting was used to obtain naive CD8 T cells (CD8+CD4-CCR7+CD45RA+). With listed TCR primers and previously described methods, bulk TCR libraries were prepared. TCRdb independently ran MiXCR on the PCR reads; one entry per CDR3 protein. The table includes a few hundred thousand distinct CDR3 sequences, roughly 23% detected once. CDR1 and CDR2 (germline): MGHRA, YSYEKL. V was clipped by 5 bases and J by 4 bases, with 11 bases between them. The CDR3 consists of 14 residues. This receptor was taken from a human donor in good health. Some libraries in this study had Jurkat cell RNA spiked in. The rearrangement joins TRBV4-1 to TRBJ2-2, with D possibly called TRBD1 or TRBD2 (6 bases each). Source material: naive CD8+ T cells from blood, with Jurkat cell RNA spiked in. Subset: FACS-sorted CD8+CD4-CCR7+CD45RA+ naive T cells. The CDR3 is CASSGGQVTGELFF. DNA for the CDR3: TGCGCCAGCAGCGGGGGGCAGGTCACCGGGGAGCTGTTTTTT.